These T cell receptor beta chains were read from a single sample in a study of blood T cell repertoires in COVID-19. Generated by immunoSEQ multiplex PCR, the TCRdb table keeps only in-frame clones and is missing some. The sample records under 150,000 clones, 80% being singletons. The sequenced material came from peripheral blood. Source of these receptors: a man between 60 and 75 years old with active or convalescent COVID-19. Both conserved end residues are part of each CDR3. The order of the fields is clone size, V gene, J gene, D gene, CDR3 protein, CDR3 DNA. The D gene is left open where the match is weak. The size field is filled for only some rows; it gives once, few, many or a size class.

.,TRBV19,TRBJ1-1,TRBD1,CATDRGRHVANTEAFF,TGTGCCACGGACAGGGGGCGGCACGTCGCTAACACTGAAGCTTTCTTT
.,TRBV3-1/TRBV3-2,TRBJ2-1,TRBD1,CASSQGLGTGLDDDEQFF,TGTGCCAGCAGCCAAGGCCTCGGGACAGGGTTAGATGACGATGAGCAGTTCTTC
.,TRBV29-1,TRBJ2-1,TRBD2,CSVFRDYTNNEQFF,TGCAGCGTTTTCCGGGACTATACCAATAATGAGCAGTTCTTC
.,TRBV14,TRBJ2-2,.,CASSPTTGELFF,TGTGCCAGCAGCCCGACTACCGGGGAGCTGTTTTTT
.,TRBV29-1,TRBJ2-1,.,CTSSGSYNEQFF,TGCACCTCCTCGGGGTCCTACAATGAGCAGTTCTTC
few,TRBV7-2,TRBJ2-7,TRBD2,CASSLGAASGRIEQYF,TGTGCCAGCAGCTTAGGAGCGGCTAGCGGGAGGATCGAGCAGTACTTC
once,TRBV7-3,TRBJ1-2,.,CASSPQGSYGYTF,TGTGCCAGCAGCCCTCAGGGGTCCTATGGCTACACCTTC
.,TRBV19,TRBJ1-1,TRBD1,CASSALGTVEAFF,TGTGCCAGTAGTGCACTTGGGACAGTCGAAGCTTTCTTT
.,TRBV5-6,TRBJ2-7,.,CASSLGSRAEQYF,TGTGCCAGCAGCCTAGGTTCGAGGGCCGAGCAGTACTTC
.,TRBV4-2,TRBJ1-1,.,CASSRPGDTEAFF,TGTGCCAGCAGCCGTCCAGGGGACACTGAAGCTTTCTTT
.,TRBV27,TRBJ2-7,TRBD2,CASSDSSGRAWGYEQYF,TGTGCCAGCAGTGACTCTAGCGGGAGGGCCTGGGGCTACGAGCAGTACTTC
.,TRBV18,TRBJ2-4,.,CASSPQAVLAKNIQYF,TGTGCCAGCTCACCACAAGCGGTGCTAGCCAAAAACATTCAGTACTTC
.,TRBV5-1,TRBJ2-5,.,CASSLDAGFSQETQYF,TGCGCCAGCAGCTTGGACGCCGGGTTCTCCCAAGAGACCCAGTACTTC
few,TRBV27,TRBJ2-7,TRBD2,CASSLRGLRLAGEGQYF,TGTGCCAGCAGTTTACGGGGCCTACGACTAGCGGGGGAGGGGCAGTACTTC
.,TRBV7-8,TRBJ1-6,.,CATGGRVSPLHF,TGTGCCACGGGGGGGAGGGTTTCACCCCTCCACTTT
.,TRBV13,TRBJ2-1,TRBD2,CASSFDGLAGAHNEQFF,TGTGCCAGCAGCTTCGATGGTCTAGCGGGAGCTCACAATGAGCAGTTCTTC
once,TRBV11-3,TRBJ2-2,TRBD2,CASSSPLLAGGPDTGELFF,TGTGCCAGCAGCTCGCCCCTACTAGCGGGAGGGCCAGACACCGGGGAGCTGTTTTTT
.,TRBV25-1,TRBJ1-1,.,CASSDPRELWTEAFF,TGTGCCAGCAGTGACCCCAGGGAATTGTGGACTGAAGCTTTCTTT
once,TRBV4-2,TRBJ2-1,.,CASSQEGGNEQFF,TGTGCCAGCAGCCAAGAGGGCGGGAATGAGCAGTTCTTC
.,TRBV10-3,TRBJ1-2,TRBD1,CAISESLWTGDGYTF,TGTGCCATCAGTGAGTCGTTGTGGACAGGGGACGGCTACACCTTC
.,TRBV6-1,TRBJ1-5,TRBD1,CASSGQGRNQPQHF,TGTGCCAGCAGCGGACAGGGTCGCAATCAGCCCCAGCATTTT
.,TRBV27,TRBJ1-5,TRBD1,CASSLSGGQGPNQPQHF,TGTGCCAGCAGTTTATCGGGGGGACAGGGGCCCAATCAGCCCCAGCATTTT
.,TRBV11-2,TRBJ1-1,.,CASSLQGNTEAFF,TGTGCCAGCAGCTTACAGGGAAACACTGAAGCTTTCTTT
.,TRBV7-2,TRBJ1-2,TRBD1,CASSLQGDYGYTF,TGTGCCAGCAGCTTACAGGGGGACTATGGCTACACCTTC
.,TRBV6-2/TRBV6-3,TRBJ2-1,.,CASSIRGTRNEQFF,TGTGCCAGCAGTATTCGGGGGACTCGGAATGAGCAGTTCTTC
many,TRBV19,TRBJ2-2,TRBD2,CASSTLAGTGELFF,TGTGCCAGTAGCACCTTAGCGGGAACCGGGGAGCTGTTTTTT
.,TRBV19,TRBJ1-4,.,CASSPSTNEKLFF,TGTGCCAGTAGTCCATCAACTAATGAAAAACTGTTTTTT
.,TRBV18,TRBJ2-1,TRBD2,CASSPPGLASMGQFF,TGTGCCAGCTCACCACCGGGACTAGCGTCGATGGGGCAGTTCTTC
.,TRBV2,TRBJ2-5,TRBD2,CASSGPAGETQYF,TGTGCCAGCAGTGGTCCAGCGGGGGAGACCCAGTACTTC
.,TRBV28,TRBJ1-2,.,CASSLLVGVGYGYTF,TGTGCCAGCAGTTTATTGGTCGGAGTTGGCTATGGCTACACCTTC
.,TRBV7-9,TRBJ1-2,.,CASSYIGDSHYGYTF,TGTGCCAGCAGCTACATTGGGGACTCACACTATGGCTACACCTTC
once,TRBV6-5,TRBJ2-7,.,CASNLIRVHEQYF,TGTGCCAGCAACCTTATCCGGGTCCACGAGCAGTACTTC
.,TRBV5-1,TRBJ2-7,TRBD2,CASSSKGLADVLSYEQYF,TGCGCCAGCAGCTCGAAGGGACTAGCCGATGTTCTCTCCTACGAGCAGTACTTC
.,TRBV5-5,TRBJ1-4,.,CASSFQGPREKLFF,TGTGCCAGCAGCTTTCAGGGGCCGCGTGAAAAACTGTTTTTT
.,TRBV13,TRBJ2-2,TRBD2,CASSLLAGDTGELFF,TGTGCCAGCAGCTTATTGGCGGGAGACACCGGGGAGCTGTTTTTT
.,TRBV27,TRBJ1-6,.,CASSLEGGGAPSNSPLHF,TGTGCCAGCAGTTTAGAGGGCGGCGGGGCTCCAAGCAATTCACCCCTCCACTTT
.,TRBV9,TRBJ1-4,TRBD1,CASSAGGQGGEKLFF,TGTGCCAGCAGCGCCGGGGGACAGGGGGGTGAAAAACTGTTTTTT
.,TRBV16,TRBJ1-2,.,CASSQGPLDGYGYTF,TGTGCCAGCAGCCAAGGTCCCCTAGATGGCTATGGCTACACCTTC
.,TRBV19,TRBJ1-4,.,CASSKESEKLFF,TGTGCCAGTAGTAAGGAGAGTGAAAAACTGTTTTTT
.,TRBV10-3,TRBJ2-2,TRBD1,CAISVGDRGTGELFF,TGTGCCATCAGTGTCGGAGACAGGGGCACCGGGGAGCTGTTTTTT
few,TRBV15,TRBJ1-1,.,CATSRGQGGTEAFF,TGTGCCACCAGCAGAGGGCAGGGAGGCACTGAAGCTTTCTTT